The 9 T cell receptor beta chains below come from one sample, sequenced in a study of metastatic and nonmetastatic thyroid tumors. TCRdb reassembled clones from the PCR reads with MiXCR. The data show some 16,000 clones, about 22% seen once. Thyroid surgery took place with no prior treatment in any patient. Sequencing was carried out using tumor tissue. The receptors were gathered from a female donor with papillary thyroid cancer or a benign thyroid nodule (not recorded which). Some clones in this sample may be carry-over from other donors' samples.

This clone is termed medium-sized. Other nucleotide sequences from this sample produce the same CDR3. The chain links TRBV29-1 to TRBJ2-7; 10 bases align to TRBD2. Germline V gene lookup returns CDR1 SQVTM and CDR2 ANQGSEA. The J segment lost 1 base and the V segment lost 6 bases, leaving 3 bases of the junction unmatched. This CDR3 region has 13 residues. CDR3 protein: CSVRTSGSYEQYF. In nucleotides, the CDR3 is TGCAGCGTCCGGACTAGCGGATCCTACGAGCAGTACTTC.

There are many counts of this clone. The gene calls are TRBV3-1 and TRBJ1-2; D not certain. Germline CDR1 LGHDT, CDR2 YNNKEL (reference sequence). The ends were cut back, 1 base at V and 8 bases at J, with 8 bases in the middle. The CDR3 extends over 12 amino acids. The CDR3 is CASSQGMQGYTF. In nucleotides, the CDR3 is TGTGCCAGCAGCCAAGGAATGCAGGGCTACACCTTC.

This clone was observed many times. The V gene is TRBV29-1, the J gene TRBJ2-5, with TRBD1 identical over 10 bases. Germline V gives CDR1 SQVTM, CDR2 ANQGSEA. CDR3 length: 12 residues. V lost 4 bases and J lost 6; bases outside the gene matches: 2. The CDR3 coding sequence is TGCAGCGTTGGGACAGGGGGGCAGACCCAGTACTTC. This translates into CSVGTGGQTQYF. Full variable domain (missing parts from reference TRBV29-1 and TRBJ2-5): SAVISQKPSRDICQRGTSLTIQCQVDSQVTMMFWYRQQPGQSLTLIATANQGSEATYESGFVIDKFPISRPNLTFSTLTVSNMSPEDSSIYLCSVGTGGQTQYFGPGTRLLVL.

At least ten counts were recorded for this clone. The genes are TRBV7-9 and TRBJ2-7; 9 positions agree with TRBD1. In germline, CDR1 is SEHNR, CDR2 FQNEAQ (reference sequence). CDR3 length: 15 residues. V was clipped by 5 bases and J by 7 bases; unmatched bases: 12. The DNA for the CDR3 is TGTGCCAGCAGCCGTGGGGACAGGGCCGCAGGGGAGCAGTACTTC. This codes for CASSRGDRAAGEQYF.

This clone was observed at least ten times. The chain couples TRBV20-1 to TRBJ2-1; D call uncertain. This CDR3 is 11 amino acids long. With 6 bases removed from V and 8 bases from J, the gap between germline ends came to 11 bases. CDR1 and CDR2 (germline): DFQATT, SNEGSKA (reference sequence). The CDR3 DNA is TGCAGTGCCCGCGTTAGGGATGAGCAGTTCTTC. As protein: CSARVRDEQFF.

In this sample, this clone turned up many times. The chain uses TRBV5-6 and TRBJ2-7, with TRBD1 as a possible D gene (6 bases). Trimming left V 2 bases short and J 4 bases short, with 13 bases between. The CDR3 sequence is 14 residues long. CDR1 is SGHDT and CDR2 is YYEEEE in the germline V gene. The CDR3 loop is CASSLLKGVYEQYF. CDR3 sequence (DNA): TGTGCCAGCAGCTTATTAAAGGGGGTGTACGAGCAGTACTTC.

The chain joins TRBV5-1 to TRBJ1-1; 8 positions match TRBD1. V dropped 4 bases and J dropped 4; count of bases not matched to a gene: 9. The CDR3 is 15 residues long. Germline CDR1 and CDR2: SGHRS and YFSETQ. DNA of the CDR3: TGCGCCAGCAGCGAATCCGGGACAGGATTCACTGAAGCTTTCTTT. This codes for CASSESGTGFTEAFF.

In this sample, this clone turned up many times. The chain combines TRBV4-2 with TRBJ2-3; 8 bases align to TRBD2. Looked up from germline, CDR1 is LGHNA and CDR2 is YNFKEQ. The CDR3 runs 16 residues. V lost 0 bases, J lost 4 bases, and 6 bases stayed unmatched. CDR3 bases: TGTGCCAGCAGCCAAGAACCAGCGGGAGAAGCAGATACGCAGTATTTT. Its translation is CASSQEPAGEADTQYF.

This clone was seen a few times. The rearrangement links TRBV6-1 to TRBJ2-7; D not resolved. This CDR3 has 12 residues. The V end lost 6 bases, the J end lost 3 bases, and 9 bases lay between the germline ends. Germline lookup yields CDR1 MNHNS and CDR2 SASEGT. The CDR3: CASSWADYEQYF. DNA for the CDR3: TGTGCCAGCAGCTGGGCAGACTACGAGCAGTACTTC.